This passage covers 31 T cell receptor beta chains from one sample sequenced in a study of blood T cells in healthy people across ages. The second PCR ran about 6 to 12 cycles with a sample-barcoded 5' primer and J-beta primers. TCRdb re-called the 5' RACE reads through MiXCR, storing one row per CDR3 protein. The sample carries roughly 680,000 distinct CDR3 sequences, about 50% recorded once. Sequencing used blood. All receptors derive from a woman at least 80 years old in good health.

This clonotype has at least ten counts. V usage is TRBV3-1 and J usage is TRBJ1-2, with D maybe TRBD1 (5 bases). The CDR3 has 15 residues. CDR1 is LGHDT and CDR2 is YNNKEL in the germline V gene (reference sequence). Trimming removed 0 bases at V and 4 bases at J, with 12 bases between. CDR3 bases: TGTGCCAGCAGCCAAGATGAGGCAGGGACCTATGGCTACACCTTC. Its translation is CASSQDEAGTYGYTF.

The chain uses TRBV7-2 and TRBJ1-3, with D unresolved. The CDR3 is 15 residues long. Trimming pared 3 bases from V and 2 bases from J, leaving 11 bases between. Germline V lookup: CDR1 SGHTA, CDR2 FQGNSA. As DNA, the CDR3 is TGTGCCAGCAGCTTCCACCTCGGGCCTGGAAACACCATATATTTT. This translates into CASSFHLGPGNTIYF.

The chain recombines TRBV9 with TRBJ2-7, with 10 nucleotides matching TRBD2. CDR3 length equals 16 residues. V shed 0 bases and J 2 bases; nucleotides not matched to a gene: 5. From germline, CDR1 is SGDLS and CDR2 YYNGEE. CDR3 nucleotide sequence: TGTGCCAGCAGCGTAGATAGCGGGAGGCTCACCTACGAGCAGTACTTC. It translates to CASSVDSGRLTYEQYF.

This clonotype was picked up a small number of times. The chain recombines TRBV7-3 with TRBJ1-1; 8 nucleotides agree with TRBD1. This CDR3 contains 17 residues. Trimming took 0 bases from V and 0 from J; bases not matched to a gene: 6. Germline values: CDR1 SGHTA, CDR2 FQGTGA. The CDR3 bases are TGTGCCAGCAGCTTAACGGGAACAGGGGGAATGAACACTGAAGCTTTCTTT. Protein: CASSLTGTGGMNTEAFF.

The CDR3 protein is CASSPDQANYGYTF. In nucleotides, the CDR3 is TGTGCCAGCTCACCAGACCAAGCTAACTATGGCTACACCTTC. The chain is built from TRBV18 and TRBJ1-2; unclear D gene. The CDR3 totals 14 residues. The V and J ends lost 2 bases and 0 bases respectively, with 7 bases between them. CDR1 is KGHSH, CDR2 LQKENI, per germline.

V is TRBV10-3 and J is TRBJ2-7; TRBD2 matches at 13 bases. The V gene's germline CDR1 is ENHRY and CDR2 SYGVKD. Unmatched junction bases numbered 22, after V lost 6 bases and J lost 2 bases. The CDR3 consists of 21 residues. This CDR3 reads CAIRGRITSEGTSGIAYEQYF. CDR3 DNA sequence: TGTGCCATCAGGGGACGGATTACTTCTGAGGGGACTAGCGGGATCGCCTACGAGCAGTACTTC.

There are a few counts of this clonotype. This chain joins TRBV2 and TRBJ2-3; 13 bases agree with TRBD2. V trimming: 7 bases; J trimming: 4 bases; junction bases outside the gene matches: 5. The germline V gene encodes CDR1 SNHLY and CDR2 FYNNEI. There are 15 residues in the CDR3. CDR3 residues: CASNGLAGAADTQYF. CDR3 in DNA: TGTGCCAGCAATGGACTAGCGGGAGCCGCAGATACGCAGTATTTT.

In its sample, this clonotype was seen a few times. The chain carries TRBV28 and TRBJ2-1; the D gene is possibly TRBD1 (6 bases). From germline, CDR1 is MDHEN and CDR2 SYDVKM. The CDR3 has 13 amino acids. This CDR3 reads CGSRGFPYNEQFF. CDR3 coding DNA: TGTGGGAGCAGGGGATTCCCCTACAATGAGCAGTTCTTC.

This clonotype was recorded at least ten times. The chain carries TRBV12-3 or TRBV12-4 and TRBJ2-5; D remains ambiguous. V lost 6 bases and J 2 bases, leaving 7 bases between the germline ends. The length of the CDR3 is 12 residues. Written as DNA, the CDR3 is TGTGCCAGCAGCACAGTACAAGAGACCCAGTACTTC. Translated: CASSTVQETQYF.

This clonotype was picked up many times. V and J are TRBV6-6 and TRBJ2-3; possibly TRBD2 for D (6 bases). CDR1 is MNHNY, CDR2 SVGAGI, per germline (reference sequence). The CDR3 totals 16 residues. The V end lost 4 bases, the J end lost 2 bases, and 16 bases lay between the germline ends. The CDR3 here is CASSWDFRGDTDTQYF. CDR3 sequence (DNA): TGTGCCAGCAGTTGGGACTTCCGGGGAGACACAGATACGCAGTATTTT.

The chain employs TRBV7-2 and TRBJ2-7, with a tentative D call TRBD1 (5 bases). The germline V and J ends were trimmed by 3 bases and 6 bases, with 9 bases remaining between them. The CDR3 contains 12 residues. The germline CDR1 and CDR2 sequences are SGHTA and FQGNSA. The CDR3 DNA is TGTGCCAGCAGCTTCAGGGAACGCGAGCAGTACTTC. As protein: CASSFREREQYF.

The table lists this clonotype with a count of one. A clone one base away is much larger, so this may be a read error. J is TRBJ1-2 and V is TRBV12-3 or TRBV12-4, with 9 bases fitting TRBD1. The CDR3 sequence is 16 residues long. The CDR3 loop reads CTSSFYRGPPRYGYTF. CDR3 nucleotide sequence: TGTACCAGCAGTTTTTACAGGGGGCCGCCTCGCTATGGCTACACCTTC.

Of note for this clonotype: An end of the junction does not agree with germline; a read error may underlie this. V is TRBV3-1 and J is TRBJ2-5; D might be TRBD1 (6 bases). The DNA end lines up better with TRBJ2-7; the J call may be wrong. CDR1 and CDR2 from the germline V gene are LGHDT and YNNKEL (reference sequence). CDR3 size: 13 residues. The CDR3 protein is CASSRPTGFEQYF. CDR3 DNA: TGCGCCAGCAGCCGGCCTACAGGGTTCGAGCAGTACTTC.

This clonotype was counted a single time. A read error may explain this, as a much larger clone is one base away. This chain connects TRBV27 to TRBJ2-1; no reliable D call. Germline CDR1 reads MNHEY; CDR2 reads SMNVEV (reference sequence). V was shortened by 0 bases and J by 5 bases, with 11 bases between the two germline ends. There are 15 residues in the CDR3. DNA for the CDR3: TGTGCCAGCAGTTTATCGGAACAGAGAAACAATGAGCAGTTCTTC. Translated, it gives CASSLSEQRNNEQFF.

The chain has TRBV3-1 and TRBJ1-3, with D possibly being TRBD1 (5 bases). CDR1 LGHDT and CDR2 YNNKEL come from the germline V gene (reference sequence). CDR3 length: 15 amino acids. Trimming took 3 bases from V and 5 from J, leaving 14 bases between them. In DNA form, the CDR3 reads TGTGCCAGCAGCCACGGAGGAGGGACCCGAAACACCATATATTTT. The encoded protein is CASSHGGGTRNTIYF.

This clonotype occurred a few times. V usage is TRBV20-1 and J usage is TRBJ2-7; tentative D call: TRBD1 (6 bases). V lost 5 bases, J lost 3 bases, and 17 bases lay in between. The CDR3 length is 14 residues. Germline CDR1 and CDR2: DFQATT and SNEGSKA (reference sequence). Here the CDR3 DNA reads TGCAGTGCTCCCGCGGACAGTTTTAGCTACGAGCAGTACTTC. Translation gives CSAPADSFSYEQYF.

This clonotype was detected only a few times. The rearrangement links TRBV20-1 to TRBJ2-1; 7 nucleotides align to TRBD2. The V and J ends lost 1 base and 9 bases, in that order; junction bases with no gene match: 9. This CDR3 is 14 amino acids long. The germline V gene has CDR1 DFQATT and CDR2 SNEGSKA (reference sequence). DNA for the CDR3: TGCAGTGCTAGAGTTGTGGGAGGGCTCGGTGAGCAGTTCTTC. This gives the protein CSARVVGGLGEQFF.

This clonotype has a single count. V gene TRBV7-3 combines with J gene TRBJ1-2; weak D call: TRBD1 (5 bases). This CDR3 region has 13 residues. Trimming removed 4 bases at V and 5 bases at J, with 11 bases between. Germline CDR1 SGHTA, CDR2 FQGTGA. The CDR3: CASSSSGGYGYTF. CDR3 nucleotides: TGTGCCAGCAGCTCCAGTGGGGGGTATGGCTACACCTTC.

CDR3 coding DNA: TGTGCCATCAGTGAGACTAAGAGCTCTGGGGCCAACGTCCTGACTTTC. This gives the protein CAISETKSSGANVLTF. The chain employs TRBV10-3 and TRBJ2-6; D remains ambiguous. The CDR3 is made up of 16 amino acids. CDR1 and CDR2 (germline): ENHRY, SYGVKD. V was cut by 2 bases and J by 0 bases, with 8 bases left in between.

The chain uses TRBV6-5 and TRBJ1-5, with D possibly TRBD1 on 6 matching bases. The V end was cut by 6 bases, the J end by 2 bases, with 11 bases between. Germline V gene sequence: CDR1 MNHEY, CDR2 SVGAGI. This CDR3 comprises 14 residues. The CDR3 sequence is CASRGHQGNQPQHF. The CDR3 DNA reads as TGTGCCAGCAGGGGACATCAGGGCAATCAGCCCCAGCATTTT.

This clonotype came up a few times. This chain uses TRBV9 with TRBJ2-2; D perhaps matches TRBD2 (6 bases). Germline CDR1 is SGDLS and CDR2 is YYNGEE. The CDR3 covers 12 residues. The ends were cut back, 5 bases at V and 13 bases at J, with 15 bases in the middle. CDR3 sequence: CASRAGSPGLFF. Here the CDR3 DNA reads TGTGCCAGCAGGGCCGGGAGCCCGGGGCTGTTTTTT.

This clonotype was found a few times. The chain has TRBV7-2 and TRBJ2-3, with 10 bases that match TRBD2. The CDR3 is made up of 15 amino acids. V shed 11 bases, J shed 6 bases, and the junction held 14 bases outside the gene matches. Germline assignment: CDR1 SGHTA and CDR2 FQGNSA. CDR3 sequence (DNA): TGTGCCCTAGGGGAAGCTAGCGGGGGTCGCGATACGCAGTATTTT. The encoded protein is CALGEASGGRDTQYF.

This CDR3 reads CSARERQGMNTEAFF. The CDR3 bases are TGCAGTGCTAGAGAGCGACAGGGGATGAACACTGAAGCTTTCTTT. The chain carries TRBV20-1 and TRBJ1-1; TRBD1 matches at 8 bases. The germline V gene has CDR1 DFQATT and CDR2 SNEGSKA (reference sequence). Trimming removed 0 bases from V and 0 bases from J; junction bases left unmatched: 3. This CDR3 is 15 amino acids long.

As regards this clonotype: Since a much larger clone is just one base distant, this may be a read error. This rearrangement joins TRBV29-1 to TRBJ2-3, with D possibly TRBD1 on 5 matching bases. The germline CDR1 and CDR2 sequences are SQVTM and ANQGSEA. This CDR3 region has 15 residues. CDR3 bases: TGCAGCGGGAAACAAGGGGTACTGGGCACAGATACGCGGTATTTT. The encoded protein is CSGKQGVLGTDTRYF.

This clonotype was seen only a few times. The CDR3 protein is CASTAGTLQETQYF. The CDR3 nucleotides are TGTGCCAGCACCGCCGGGACTCTCCAAGAGACCCAGTACTTC. This chain connects TRBV5-5 to TRBJ2-5, with a tentative D call TRBD2 (6 bases). Germline V CDR1 and CDR2: SGHKS, YYEKEE (reference sequence). The CDR3 extends over 14 amino acids. Between the trimmed V and J ends, which lost 6 bases and 1 base, there was a span of 13 bases. The full variable domain, its missing parts supplied by reference TRBV5-5 and TRBJ2-5, is DAGVTQSPTHLIKTRGQQVTLRCSPISGHKSVSWYQQVLGQGPQFIFQYYEKEERGRGNFPDRFSARQFPNYSSELNVNALLLGDSALYLCASTAGTLQETQYFGPGTRLLVL.

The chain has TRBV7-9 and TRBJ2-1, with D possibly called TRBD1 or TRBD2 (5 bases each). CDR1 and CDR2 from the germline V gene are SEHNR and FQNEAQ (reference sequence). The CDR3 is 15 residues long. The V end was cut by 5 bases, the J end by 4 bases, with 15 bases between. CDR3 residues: CASSHGRGAYNEQFF. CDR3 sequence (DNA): TGTGCCAGCAGCCACGGCCGGGGCGCATACAATGAGCAGTTCTTC.

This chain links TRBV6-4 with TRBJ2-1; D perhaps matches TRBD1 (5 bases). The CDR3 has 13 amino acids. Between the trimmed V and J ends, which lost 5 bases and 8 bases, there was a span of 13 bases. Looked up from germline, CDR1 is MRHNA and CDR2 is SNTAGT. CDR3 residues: CASSPGYKDEQFF. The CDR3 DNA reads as TGTGCCAGCAGTCCAGGGTATAAGGATGAGCAGTTCTTC.

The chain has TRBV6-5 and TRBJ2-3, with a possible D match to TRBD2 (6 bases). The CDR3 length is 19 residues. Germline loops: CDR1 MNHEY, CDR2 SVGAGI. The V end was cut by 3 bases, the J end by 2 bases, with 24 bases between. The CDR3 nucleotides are TGTGCCAGCAGTTATGGACTATCACTTACCCTCTATCCCACAGATACGCAGTATTTT. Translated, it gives CASSYGLSLTLYPTDTQYF.

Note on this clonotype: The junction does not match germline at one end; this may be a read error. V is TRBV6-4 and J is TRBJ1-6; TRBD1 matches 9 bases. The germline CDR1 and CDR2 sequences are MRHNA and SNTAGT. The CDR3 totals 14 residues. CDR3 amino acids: CANSDSDRGSPLHF. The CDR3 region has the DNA TGTGCCAACAGTGACTCGGACAGGGGTTCACCCCTCCACTTT.

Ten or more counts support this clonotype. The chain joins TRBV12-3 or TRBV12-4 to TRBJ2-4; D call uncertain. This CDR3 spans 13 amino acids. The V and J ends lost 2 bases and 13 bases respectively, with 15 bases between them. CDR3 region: CASSLLSVNIQYF. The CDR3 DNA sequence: TGTGCCAGCAGTTTATTGTCGGTGAATATCCAGTACTTC.

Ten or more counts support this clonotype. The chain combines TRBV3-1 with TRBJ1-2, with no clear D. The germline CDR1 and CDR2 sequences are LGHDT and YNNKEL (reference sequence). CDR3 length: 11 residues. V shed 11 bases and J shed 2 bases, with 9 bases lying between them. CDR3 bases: TGTGCCGCCGGTTCCAACTATGGCTACACCTTC. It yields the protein CAAGSNYGYTF.